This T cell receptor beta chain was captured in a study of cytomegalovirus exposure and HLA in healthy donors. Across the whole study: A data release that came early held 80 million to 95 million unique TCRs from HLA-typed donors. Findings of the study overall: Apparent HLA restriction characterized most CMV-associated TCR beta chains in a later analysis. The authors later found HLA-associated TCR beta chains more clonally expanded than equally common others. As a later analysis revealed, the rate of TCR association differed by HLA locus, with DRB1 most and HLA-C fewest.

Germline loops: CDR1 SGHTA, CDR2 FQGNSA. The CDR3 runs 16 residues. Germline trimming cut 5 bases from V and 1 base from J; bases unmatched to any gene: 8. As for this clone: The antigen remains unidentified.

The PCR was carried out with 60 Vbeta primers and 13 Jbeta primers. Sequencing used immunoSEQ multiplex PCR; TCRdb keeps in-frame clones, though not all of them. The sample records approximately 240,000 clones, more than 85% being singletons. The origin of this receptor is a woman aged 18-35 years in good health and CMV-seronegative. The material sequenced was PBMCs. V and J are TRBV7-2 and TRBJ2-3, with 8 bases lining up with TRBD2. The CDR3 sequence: CASSTSGGLGTDTQYF. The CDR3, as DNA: TGTGCCAGCAGCACGAGCGGGGGACTTGGCACAGATACGCAGTATTTT.